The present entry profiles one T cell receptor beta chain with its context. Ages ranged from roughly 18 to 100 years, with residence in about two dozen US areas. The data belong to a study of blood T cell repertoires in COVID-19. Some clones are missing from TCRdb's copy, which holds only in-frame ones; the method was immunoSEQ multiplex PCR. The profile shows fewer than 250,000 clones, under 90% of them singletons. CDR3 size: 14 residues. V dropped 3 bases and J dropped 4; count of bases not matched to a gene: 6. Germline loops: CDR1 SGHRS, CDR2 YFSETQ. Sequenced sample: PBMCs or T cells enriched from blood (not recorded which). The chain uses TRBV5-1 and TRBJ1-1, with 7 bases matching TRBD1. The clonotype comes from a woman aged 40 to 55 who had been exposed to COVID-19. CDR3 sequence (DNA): TGCGCCAGCAGCTATACAGGGGTAAGCACTGAAGCTTTCTTT. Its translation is CASSYTGVSTEAFF.